A single sample gave rise to the 16 T cell receptor beta chains below, sequenced in a study of blood T cell repertoires in COVID-19 (dated by TCRdb to 2019 to 2021). The receptor library was made with the immunoSEQ multiplex PCR assay. TCRdb carries this immuneACCESS record with in-frame sequences only. Its versions omit some clonotypes, under half of them owing to an unresolved V gene in the studies checked, with the rest unexplained. A total of some 380,000 clones appear in this sample, nearly 90% of them only once. The top ten constitute about 7% of the sample. The sample was peripheral blood. These receptors were obtained from a man aged 18-30 years with active or convalescent COVID-19.

V usage is TRBV3-1 (or the pseudogene TRBV3-2) and J usage is TRBJ2-3; 12 positions agree with TRBD2. This CDR3 has 19 amino acids. CDR1 and CDR2 from the germline V gene are LGHDT and YNNKEL (reference sequence). J gave up 6 bases and V 1 base, and 14 bases lay outside the gene matches. The CDR3 nucleotides are TGTGCCAGCAGCCAAGGCTCGCTAGCGGGGGGGCCCGGCGCGGATACGCAGTATTTT. Protein: CASSQGSLAGGPGADTQYF.

CDR3 sequence reads: CASSSRSGGNSPLHF. The CDR3, as DNA: TGTGCCAGCAGCTCACGGAGCGGAGGTAATTCACCCCTCCACTTT. The chain joins TRBV13 to TRBJ1-6; D call uncertain. The CDR3 runs 15 residues. Per the germline V gene, CDR1 is PRHDT and CDR2 is FYEKMQ (reference sequence). V shed 4 bases and J shed 6 bases, with 13 bases lying between them.

This clone was counted once. The chain couples TRBV19 to TRBJ2-1; 10 bases are shared with TRBD1. Per germline, CDR1 LNHDA and CDR2 SQIVND (reference sequence). Unmatched junction bases numbered 8, after V lost 1 base and J lost 8 bases. CDR3 length equals 16 residues. The CDR3 sequence: CASSIVAGQGLDEQFF. CDR3 nucleotides: TGTGCCAGTAGTATAGTCGCGGGACAGGGGTTGGATGAGCAGTTCTTC. The variable domain in full, completed from reference TRBV19 and TRBJ2-1, reads DGGITQSPKYLFRKEGQNVTLSCEQNLNHDAMYWYRQDPGQGLRLIYYSQIVNDFQKGDIAEGYSVSREKKESFPLTVTSAQKNPTAFYLCASSIVAGQGLDEQFFGPGTRLTVL.

CDR3 nucleotides: TGTGCCAGCAGTATAGGAGGGAGCCTCCCCACGAAACTGTTTTTT. As protein: CASSIGGSLPTKLFF. This chain uses TRBV6-5 with TRBJ1-4; D unclear. The CDR3 loop spans 15 amino acids. Germline V gives CDR1 MNHEY, CDR2 SVGAGI. The ends were cut back, 5 bases at V and 11 bases at J, with 21 bases in the middle.

The CDR3 loop is CATSDSRQSLNYGYTF. DNA of the CDR3: TGTGCCACCAGTGATTCGCGACAGTCTTTAAACTATGGCTACACCTTC. V is TRBV24-1 and J is TRBJ1-2; a possible D gene is TRBD1 (5 bases). CDR3 length equals 16 residues. Trimming shortened V by 2 bases and J by 2 bases, and 14 bases separated the two germline ends. Germline assignment: CDR1 KGHDR and CDR2 SFDVKD.

The chain joins TRBV27 to TRBJ2-3; 7 nucleotides align to TRBD2. Germline V lookup: CDR1 MNHEY, CDR2 SMNVEV (reference sequence). CDR3 length: 16 amino acids. The V and J ends lost 2 bases and 2 bases, in that order; junction bases with no gene match: 7. CDR3 protein: CASSLPGRGNTDTQYF. The CDR3 coding sequence is TGTGCCAGCAGTTTACCTGGGCGGGGGAACACAGATACGCAGTATTTT.

This chain uses TRBV7-8 with TRBJ2-3; D gene uncertain. The CDR3 length is 14 residues. The germline V gene has CDR1 SGHVS and CDR2 FQNEAQ. The V end lost 4 bases, the J end lost 3 bases, and 11 bases lay between the germline ends. CDR3: CASSSSQFTDTQYF. In DNA form, the CDR3 reads TGTGCCAGCAGCTCCTCTCAGTTTACAGATACGCAGTATTTT.

This rearrangement joins TRBV20-1 to TRBJ1-5; TRBD1 might be the D (5 bases). Deletions cut 3 bases from V and 6 bases from J, with 15 bases between. CDR1 is DFQATT and CDR2 is SNEGSKA in the germline V gene (reference sequence). The CDR3 covers 14 residues. The CDR3 reads CSASAGLRGQPQHF. DNA for the CDR3: TGCAGTGCTAGTGCAGGCCTAAGGGGTCAGCCCCAGCATTTT.

J is TRBJ1-2 and V is TRBV5-6, with 7 nucleotides matching TRBD1. CDR3 size: 15 residues. From germline, CDR1 is SGHDT and CDR2 YYEEEE. Trimming at V came to 4 bases and at J to 0 bases, leaving 6 bases not matched to a gene. CDR3 sequence: CASSGGQETNYGYTF. The CDR3 DNA follows: TGTGCCAGCAGCGGAGGACAGGAAACTAACTATGGCTACACCTTC.

The V call is TRBV18, the J call TRBJ2-1; 8 bases align to TRBD1. The CDR3 length is 17 residues. Germline loops: CDR1 KGHSH, CDR2 LQKENI. The V and J ends lost 3 bases and 4 bases, in that order; junction bases with no gene match: 11. The CDR3 spells CASSPVIGQGTYNEQFF. The CDR3 coding sequence is TGTGCCAGCTCACCCGTTATCGGACAGGGAACGTACAATGAGCAGTTCTTC.

The chain uses TRBV11-2 and TRBJ2-7; 9 positions match TRBD1. The V gene's germline CDR1 is SGHAT and CDR2 FQNNGV. This CDR3 has 15 amino acids. After removal of 5 bases from V and 4 bases from J, the junction contained 9 bases not matched to a gene. CDR3 sequence reads: CASSPPDRGRYEQYF. The DNA of the CDR3 is TGTGCCAGCAGCCCGCCGGACAGGGGACGGTACGAGCAGTACTTC.

The chain joins TRBV27 to TRBJ2-7, with 7 bases that match TRBD1. The CDR3 has 13 residues. V dropped 3 bases and J dropped 3; count of bases not matched to a gene: 2. Per germline, CDR1 MNHEY and CDR2 SMNVEV (reference sequence). In DNA, the CDR3 is TGTGCCAGCAGTTTGGGACAGTACTACGAGCAGTACTTC. It translates to CASSLGQYYEQYF.

V is TRBV5-6 and J is TRBJ2-7; 7 bases align to TRBD1. The V gene end was trimmed by 4 bases and the J gene end by 4 bases; junction bases not matched to a gene: 5. CDR1 and CDR2 (germline): SGHDT, YYEEEE. The CDR3 is made up of 13 amino acids. CDR3 residues: CASSPDRNYEQYF. The CDR3 DNA follows: TGTGCCAGCAGCCCGGACAGGAATTACGAGCAGTACTTC.

V usage is TRBV15 and J usage is TRBJ2-7; 7 positions match TRBD1. Germline lookup yields CDR1 LNHNV and CDR2 YYDKDF (reference sequence). The CDR3 totals 14 residues. With 1 base clipped from V and 4 bases from J, the junction kept 4 bases outside the gene matches. CDR3 sequence (DNA): TGTGCCACCAGCAGAGTACAGGGGCAATACGAGCAGTACTTC. As protein: CATSRVQGQYEQYF.

The chain has TRBV6-1 and TRBJ2-7; 7 bases are shared with TRBD1. Germline CDR1 reads MNHNS; CDR2 reads SASEGT. Trimming took 6 bases from V and 2 from J; bases not matched to a gene: 7. The CDR3 is made up of 14 amino acids. CDR3 sequence: CASRIQGNPYEQYF. CDR3 DNA sequence: TGTGCCAGCAGAATACAGGGGAACCCCTACGAGCAGTACTTC.

This rearrangement joins TRBV6-1 to TRBJ1-1; the match to TRBD1 covers 8 bases. The germline V gene encodes CDR1 MNHNS and CDR2 SASEGT. Losses at the gene ends were 3 bases for V and 4 bases for J; bases not matched to a gene: 13. The CDR3 has 17 residues. The CDR3 bases are TGTGCCAGCAGTGATGAGGGTCATAGGACAGGGAGCACTGAAGCTTTCTTT. It translates to CASSDEGHRTGSTEAFF.